Here is one TCR beta chain with its context. Its antigen is undetermined. The sample originates from a study of cytomegalovirus exposure and HLA in healthy donors. Both 60 Vbeta primers and 13 Jbeta primers went into the PCR. The repertoire was sequenced with immunoSEQ multiplex PCR; TCRdb's copy has only in-frame clones and lacks some. Of under 200,000 clones in the sample, approximately 80% were seen once. Trimming stripped 2 bases from V and 0 bases from J, with 10 bases between. Per germline, CDR1 SGHTA and CDR2 FQGTGA. CDR3 size: 15 residues. Study-level results: Some TCR beta chains (roughly 150 of them) were listed as cytomegalovirus-associated. Researchers reported that a few CMV-associated chains were confirmed in vitro as CMV antigen-specific.

The rearrangement links TRBV7-3 to TRBJ2-5, with D unclear. The TCR was taken from a man aged 45-60 years in good health and CMV-seropositive. Sequenced: PBMCs. The CDR3 sequence is CASSLEAGYQETQYF. In nucleotides, the CDR3 is TGTGCCAGCAGCTTAGAAGCCGGGTACCAAGAGACCCAGTACTTC.